The 26 T cell receptor beta chains below were found in one sample sequenced in a study of identical twins. One entry per CDR3 protein, called by TCRdb with MiXCR from the 5' RACE reads. The table lists some 500,000 distinct CDR3 sequences, over 11% of them singletons. The same sample was also studied in work on yellow fever vaccine responses in identical twins.

The source material was CD4+ T cells sorted from blood. The receptors stem from a woman aged 18-29 years in good health.

The chain is built from TRBV12-3 or TRBV12-4 and TRBJ1-1; D may be TRBD1 (6 bases). The CDR3 length is 14 residues. The V end lost 3 bases, the J end lost 4 bases, and 12 bases lay between the germline ends. The CDR3 here is CASSFETGATEAFF. The CDR3 bases are TGTGCCAGCAGTTTCGAGACAGGAGCCACTGAAGCTTTCTTT.

V is TRBV5-1 and J is TRBJ2-7; D perhaps matches TRBD2 (5 bases). Germline V CDR1 and CDR2: SGHRS, YFSETQ. This CDR3 has 13 residues. Trimming shortened V by 5 bases and J by 5 bases, and 14 bases separated the two germline ends. The CDR3 nucleotides are TGCGCCAGCAGTGGGAGCGGCGGCCACGAGCAGTACTTC. Protein product: CASSGSGGHEQYF.

This clonotype was recorded at least ten times. This chain connects TRBV29-1 to TRBJ2-3; 10 bases line up with TRBD1. The CDR3 length is 14 residues. Per the germline V gene, CDR1 is SQVTM and CDR2 is ANQGSEA. Trimming took 5 bases from V and 4 from J; bases not matched to a gene: 6. This CDR3 reads CSVTDRGKADTQYF. The CDR3 DNA reads TGCAGCGTTACGGACAGGGGGAAGGCAGATACGCAGTATTTT.

This chain connects TRBV13 to TRBJ2-7; D is undetermined. V was clipped by 7 bases and J by 6 bases, with 13 bases between them. CDR1 is PRHDT, CDR2 FYEKMQ, per germline (reference sequence). The CDR3 runs 12 residues. DNA of the CDR3: TGTGCCAGCATTTGGGTGAGTTGCGAGCAGTACTTC. It codes for CASIWVSCEQYF.

Many counts were recorded for this clonotype. The chain uses TRBV28 and TRBJ2-7, with 9 nucleotides matching TRBD2. V was pared by 2 bases and J by 2 bases, with 4 bases of the junction left unmatched. Germline lookup yields CDR1 MDHEN and CDR2 SYDVKM. The CDR3 contains 15 residues. The CDR3 spells CASSLLVAGAYEQYF. As DNA, the CDR3 is TGTGCCAGCAGTTTACTGGTAGCGGGAGCCTACGAGCAGTACTTC.

The chain employs TRBV6-5 and TRBJ2-7; the D gene could be TRBD1 or TRBD2 (5 bases each). Trimming removed 3 bases from V and 3 bases from J, with 12 bases in between. The V gene's germline CDR1 is MNHEY and CDR2 SVGAGI. The CDR3 runs 14 residues. For the CDR3, the DNA is TGTGCCAGCAGTTATCCCTGGGGGAGCTACGAGCAGTACTTC. Translated, it gives CASSYPWGSYEQYF.

This clonotype was observed once. CDR3 nucleotides: TGTGCCAGCAGCGCTAGGACAGGGAGATACAATGAGCAGTTCTTC. Its translation is CASSARTGRYNEQFF. The chain uses TRBV7-8 and TRBJ2-1, with 8 bases that match TRBD1. V trimming: 5 bases; J trimming: 4 bases; junction bases outside the gene matches: 7. From germline, CDR1 is SGHVS and CDR2 FQNEAQ. CDR3 length: 15 amino acids.

This clonotype was detected only a few times. The CDR3 nucleotides read TGTGCCAGCAGTTCCACCTTAGCGGGGGGGCCAGAGACCCAGTACTTC. Translated: CASSSTLAGGPETQYF. The chain is built from TRBV6-5 and TRBJ2-5; TRBD2 agrees at 11 bases. The germline V gene encodes CDR1 MNHEY and CDR2 SVGAGI. The CDR3 runs to 16 residues. Unmatched junction bases numbered 8, after V lost 4 bases and J lost 4 bases.

This clonotype appeared many times. A read error may produce the germline difference seen at one junction end. The V call is TRBV18, the J call TRBJ2-5; no definite D call. The germline gives CDR1 KGHSH, CDR2 LQKENI. The length of the CDR3 is 11 residues. CDR3 nucleotides: TGCGCCAGCAGCCCCGGGGAGACCCAGTACTTC. Residues: CASSPGETQYF.

About this clonotype: This may arise from a read error, as a much more abundant clone is one base away. The V gene is TRBV3-1, the J gene TRBJ2-3; 9 positions agree with TRBD2. This CDR3 region has 17 residues. In germline, CDR1 is LGHDT, CDR2 YNNKEL (reference sequence). CDR3 sequence reads: CASRQVILAGITDTQYF. The CDR3 DNA sequence: TGTGCCAGCAGACAAGTAATTCTAGCGGGAATTACAGATACGCAGTATTTT.

The CDR3 loop reads CASSQDKGGHQPQHF. The DNA for the CDR3 is TGTGCCAGCAGCCAAGACAAGGGGGGCCATCAGCCCCAGCATTTT. The chain carries TRBV4-2 and TRBJ1-5, with D maybe TRBD1 (6 bases). V was trimmed by 0 bases and J by 5 bases, leaving 11 bases between them. Germline V gives CDR1 LGHNA, CDR2 YNFKEQ. This CDR3 is built from 15 residues.

CDR3 sequence (DNA): TGCAGTGCTTTGCTAGGAGGAGCGTGGACTGAAGCTTTCTTT. It encodes CSALLGGAWTEAFF. The chain is built from TRBV20-1 and TRBJ1-1, with D hard to call. This CDR3 has 14 residues. Germline CDR1 and CDR2: DFQATT and SNEGSKA (reference sequence). Trimming pared 5 bases from V and 5 bases from J, leaving 18 bases between.

The table lists this clonotype with a few counts. In DNA, the CDR3 is TGTGCCAGCAGCCCGTTTAGCGGGAGGGCCAATAATGAGCAGTTCTTC. Translating it yields CASSPFSGRANNEQFF. V gene TRBV7-8 combines with J gene TRBJ2-1; 11 nucleotides align to TRBD2. With 5 bases clipped from V and 7 bases from J, the junction kept 10 bases outside the gene matches. This CDR3 is built from 16 residues. Germline lookup yields CDR1 SGHVS and CDR2 FQNEAQ.

In DNA, the CDR3 is TGTGCCAGCAACATAAGAGGAGGGGAAGAGACCCAGTACTTC. Protein sequence: CASNIRGGEETQYF. The chain uses TRBV9 and TRBJ2-5, with a weak D call TRBD2 (6 bases). CDR3 length: 14 amino acids. CDR1 is SGDLS, CDR2 YYNGEE, per germline. The V gene lost 6 bases and the J gene lost 3 bases, with 15 bases spanning the gap.

Turning to this clonotype: A read error may be the cause here, since a much bigger clone is one base away. The rearrangement joins TRBV28 to TRBJ2-1; TRBD2 matches at 11 bases. The germline V gene has CDR1 MDHEN and CDR2 SYDVKM. This CDR3 has 14 amino acids. The junction had 3 bases not matched to a gene; V was cut back by 7 bases and J by 4 bases. DNA of the CDR3: TGTGCCAGCATTCTAGCGGGGGGTTACAATGAGCAGTTCTTC. This codes for CASILAGGYNEQFF.

This clonotype was counted at least ten times. J is TRBJ1-2 and V is TRBV25-1, with D tentatively TRBD1 (5 bases). The ends were cut back, 11 bases at V and 4 bases at J, with 17 bases in the middle. CDR1 MGHDK and CDR2 SYGVNS come from the germline V gene. The CDR3 extends over 13 amino acids. CDR3 DNA: TGTGCCGGGAAACCGGGACGGACCTATGGCTACACCTTC. It codes for CAGKPGRTYGYTF.

Only a few counts were recorded for this clonotype. The gene calls are TRBV2 and TRBJ2-7; D remains ambiguous. Germline V CDR1 and CDR2: SNHLY, FYNNEI. The CDR3 loop spans 13 amino acids. V was shortened by 1 base and J by 5 bases, with 9 bases between the two germline ends. As DNA, the CDR3 is TGTGCCAGCAGTGAAGAGCGAGACCACGAGCAGTACTTC. Amino acids: CASSEERDHEQYF.

In this sample, this clonotype turned up a few times. The CDR3 bases are TGCGCCAGCAGCCAACAATCAAGAGAGAACACCATATATTTT. Translating gives CASSQQSRENTIYF. The J gene is TRBJ1-3, the V gene TRBV4-3; D is unresolved. The V end was cut by 2 bases, the J end by 7 bases, with 12 bases between. Germline-derived CDR1 and CDR2 are LGHNA and YSLEER. This CDR3 is built from 14 residues.

This chain connects TRBV5-1 to TRBJ2-1; 10 bases line up with TRBD1. Germline CDR1 reads SGHRS; CDR2 reads YFSETQ. J lost 1 base, V lost 2 bases, and 6 bases had no gene match. The CDR3 spans 17 residues. CDR3 in amino acids: CASSFTGQGISYNEQFF. CDR3 coding DNA: TGCGCCAGCAGCTTTACGGGACAGGGGATTTCCTACAATGAGCAGTTCTTC.

The V call is TRBV7-2, the J call TRBJ2-3, with D maybe TRBD2 (7 bases). V dropped 6 bases and J dropped 4 bases, with 17 bases sitting between them. The CDR3 extends over 15 amino acids. Germline CDR1 SGHTA, CDR2 FQGNSA. The chain's CDR3 is CASRIVGGAADTQYF. The CDR3 region has the DNA TGTGCCAGCAGAATAGTTGGGGGGGCCGCAGATACGCAGTATTTT.

The chain joins TRBV6-1 to TRBJ2-1, with TRBD2 matching over 15 bases. V was clipped by 8 bases and J by 7 bases; unmatched bases: 6. CDR3 length: 15 amino acids. The V gene's germline CDR1 is MNHNS and CDR2 SASEGT. CDR3 sequence reads: CASLMGLAGGNEQFF. CDR3 nucleotide sequence: TGTGCCAGCCTTATGGGACTAGCGGGAGGTAATGAGCAGTTCTTC.

This clonotype came up many times. The CDR3 region is CASSQEDRDEQFF. CDR3 nucleotides: TGTGCCAGCAGCCAAGAAGACCGCGATGAGCAGTTCTTC. V gene TRBV3-1 combines with J gene TRBJ2-1; no clear D. The V end lost 0 bases, the J end lost 8 bases, and 8 bases lay between the germline ends. This CDR3 contains 13 residues. Germline CDR1 and CDR2: LGHDT and YNNKEL (reference sequence).

This chain joins TRBV23-1 and TRBJ2-1; possibly TRBD1 for D (6 bases). TRBV23-1 is an open reading frame whose function is uncertain. The CDR3 length is 19 residues. Trimming took 4 bases from V and 2 from J, leaving 24 bases between them. CDR3 sequence reads: CASSPSRHRDTPPYNEQFF. The CDR3 coding sequence is TGCGCCAGCAGTCCATCCCGTCACCGGGACACTCCGCCCTACAATGAGCAGTTCTTC.

The table lists this clonotype with a few counts. This chain connects TRBV7-2 to TRBJ2-2; D perhaps matches TRBD2 (5 bases). Germline V lookup: CDR1 SGHTA, CDR2 FQGNSA. Between the trimmed V and J ends, which lost 1 base and 1 base, there was a span of 10 bases. The CDR3 covers 16 residues. CDR3 bases: TGTGCCAGCAGCTTAGGGGCACGGGGGAACACCGGGGAGCTGTTTTTT. Protein: CASSLGARGNTGELFF.

This clonotype was recorded many times. This chain uses TRBV5-1 with TRBJ2-7; 7 nucleotides match TRBD1. Germline trimming cut 5 bases from V and 3 bases from J; bases unmatched to any gene: 5. The CDR3 is 13 amino acids. Germline V lookup: CDR1 SGHRS, CDR2 YFSETQ. CDR3 sequence: CASSVPGGYEQYF. CDR3 nucleotides: TGCGCCAGCAGTGTTCCAGGGGGCTACGAGCAGTACTTC.

V and J are TRBV9 and TRBJ2-1, with 7 nucleotides matching TRBD2. Germline V gene sequence: CDR1 SGDLS, CDR2 YYNGEE. CDR3 length equals 15 residues. Losses at the gene ends were 1 base for V and 4 bases for J; bases not matched to a gene: 5. This CDR3 is CASSVQAGLYNEQFF. The CDR3 nucleotides are TGTGCCAGCAGCGTACAAGCGGGGTTATACAATGAGCAGTTCTTC. Supplemented by reference TRBV9 and TRBJ2-1, the full variable domain reads DSGVTQTPKHLITATGQRVTLRCSPRSGDLSVYWYQQSLDQGLQFLIQYYNGEERAKGNILERFSAQQFPDLHSELNLSSLELGDSALYFCASSVQAGLYNEQFFGPGTRLTVL.